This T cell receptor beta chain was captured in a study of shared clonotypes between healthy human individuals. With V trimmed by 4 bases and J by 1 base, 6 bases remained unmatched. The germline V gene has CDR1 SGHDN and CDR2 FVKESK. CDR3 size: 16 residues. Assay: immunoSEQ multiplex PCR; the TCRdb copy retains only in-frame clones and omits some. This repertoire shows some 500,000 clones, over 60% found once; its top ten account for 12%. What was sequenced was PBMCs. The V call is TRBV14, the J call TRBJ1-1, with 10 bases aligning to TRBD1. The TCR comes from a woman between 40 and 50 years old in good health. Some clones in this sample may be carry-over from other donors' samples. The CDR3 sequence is CASSRRDRGRNTEAFF. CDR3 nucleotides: TGTGCCAGCAGCCGACGGGACAGGGGCAGGAACACTGAAGCTTTCTTT.